The source of this T cell receptor beta chain is a study of monozygotic twins with cystic fibrosis. Across the whole study: Approximately 3 micrograms of fragmented DNA underwent approximately 15 PCR cycles for library preparation. Study-wide points: Unrelated CF individuals shared fewer identical clonotypes than monozygotic CF twins. V usage most resembled the co-twin in 13 of 16 pairs.

This clone was found once. The antigen is undetermined. Libraries were prepared by immunoSEQ multiplex PCR; TCRdb keeps only in-frame clonotypes and omits some of them. The sample comprises 15,000 to 20,000 clones, about 89% of which are singletons, and 1.6% rests with the top ten. Germline assignment: CDR1 SGHDN and CDR2 FVKESK. CDR3 size: 16 residues. Germline trimming cut 0 bases from V and 0 bases from J; bases unmatched to any gene: 5. V usage is TRBV14 and J usage is TRBJ2-7; the match to TRBD1 covers 7 bases. The receptor was derived from a girl aged 2 to 9 with cystic fibrosis. Specimen: blood. CDR3 sequence (DNA): TGTGCCAGCAGCCAAGATCTAGGGGGCGGCTCCTACGAGCAGTACTTC. This sequence encodes CASSQDLGGGSYEQYF.